Here is one TCR beta chain with its context. These data come from a study of blood T cell repertoires in COVID-19. Study context: PBMCs, B-cell-depleted T cells, or T cells were the source of the cDNA or gDNA that made up the material.

Authors' processing steps: Amplifying reference gene primers gave estimates of nucleated cell counts. Method: immunoSEQ multiplex PCR; TCRdb's copy keeps in-frame clones and lacks some. The V and J calls and clone size come from that table; D and trimming were worked out from the DNA. The sample lists more than 250,000 clones, approximately 90% occurring once. The CDR3 has 17 residues. The germline gives CDR1 SGHDT, CDR2 YYEEEE. Trimming left V 1 base short and J 7 bases short, with 20 bases between. Input material: peripheral blood. J is TRBJ1-4 and V is TRBV5-6, with D perhaps TRBD1 (5 bases). The sequence was collected from a woman aged 45-59 years with COVID-19, enrolled during active disease. The CDR3 is CASSLPTVGGAGEKLFF. As DNA, the CDR3 is TGTGCCAGCAGCTTGCCGACCGTGGGAGGGGCGGGTGAAAAACTGTTTTTT.